The entry below gives a single T cell receptor beta chain sequence along with its context. The antigen is undetermined. Primers: 60 Vbeta forward and 13 Jbeta reverse. TCRdb's table, derived via immunoSEQ multiplex PCR, lists solely in-frame clones and lacks some. Of tens of thousands of clones listed, 70% to 80% are singletons. The source of the sample is a study of cytomegalovirus exposure and HLA in healthy donors. Whole-study results and caveats: With further analysis later on, most CMV-associated TCR beta chains appeared HLA-restricted. TRBV6-2, TRBV6-3 and some other V segments were excluded as indistinguishable. The authors reported that TCR beta sequences could predict HLA-A and HLA-B alleles. These predictions were accurate for most subjects in the first cohort. Earlier analysis looked at TCR beta V segments, and most were productive about 90% or about 30% of the time.

The germline V gene has CDR1 MNHEY and CDR2 SMNVEV (reference sequence). This CDR3 is 14 amino acids long. The ends lost 6 bases at V and 3 bases at J; junction bases unmatched: 7. Material: PBMCs. The chain couples TRBV27 to TRBJ1-2; 7 bases agree with TRBD1. The sequence was obtained from a man over 45 in good health and CMV-seropositive. The CDR3 coding sequence is TGTGCCAGCAGAAGGGGGCTTGAGGACTATGGCTACACCTTC. Translated, it gives CASRRGLEDYGYTF.